This paragraph reports one T cell receptor (beta chain). The sample originates from a study of control samples from healthy donors and cancer patients. The CDR3 is 16 amino acids. The germline gives CDR1 LGHDT, CDR2 YNNKEL (reference sequence). V was trimmed by 3 bases and J by 2 bases, leaving 15 bases between them. This table comes from immunoSEQ multiplex PCR, and its TCRdb copy is limited to in-frame clones, with some not included. The sample yields more than 95,000 clones, 87% seen once. The sample was blood. The rearrangement joins TRBV3-1 (or the pseudogene TRBV3-2) to TRBJ2-3, with D possibly TRBD1 on 6 matching bases. The clonotype originates from a man aged 35 to 55 in good health. DNA of the CDR3: TGTGCCAGCAGCCAGACAGGCGTAGGAATCACAGATACGCAGTATTTT. Translation: CASSQTGVGITDTQYF.